One sample yielded the 26 T cell receptor beta chains listed below, sequenced in a study of technical replicates of blood from a handful of donors. Repertoires were generated with immunoSEQ multiplex PCR, while TCRdb's copy carries only in-frame clones and drops some. The sample holds under 85,000 clones, roughly 93% seen once. The sequenced material came from T cells isolated from PBMCs. The receptors here all came from a human donor in good health.

The chain employs TRBV11-3 and TRBJ1-1, with D tentatively TRBD1 (6 bases). Germline lookup yields CDR1 SGHNT and CDR2 YENEEA. The germline V and J ends were trimmed by 6 bases and 0 bases, with 11 bases remaining between them. This CDR3 region has 14 residues. CDR3 loop: CASSYRDLNTEAFF. Here the CDR3 DNA reads TGTGCCAGCAGTTACAGGGACCTGAACACTGAAGCTTTCTTT.

The genes are TRBV27 and TRBJ2-2; D remains unclear. Germline CDR1 and CDR2: MNHEY and SMNVEV (reference sequence). CDR3 length: 14 residues. Deletions cut 6 bases from V and 1 base from J, with 9 bases between. For the CDR3, the DNA is TGTGCCAGCAGCCCCTTATTGAACACCGGGGAGCTGTTTTTT. It codes for CASSPLLNTGELFF.

This clone was seen just once. Other DNA sequences within the sample encode an identical CDR3. CDR3 DNA: TGTGCCAGCTCACCAGGGAGCTCCTACGAGCAGTACTTC. Translating gives CASSPGSSYEQYF. The chain recombines TRBV18 with TRBJ2-7; D is possibly TRBD2 (5 bases). The CDR3 extends over 13 amino acids. V was trimmed by 2 bases and J by 0 bases, leaving 5 bases between them. Germline V gives CDR1 KGHSH, CDR2 LQKENI.

The chain combines TRBV5-6 with TRBJ2-3; TRBD1 agrees at 9 bases. With 7 bases clipped from V and 5 bases from J, the junction kept 8 bases outside the gene matches. CDR1 and CDR2 from the germline V gene are SGHDT and YYEEEE. CDR3 length: 14 residues. CDR3 in amino acids: CASDTGQGIDTQYF. DNA for the CDR3: TGTGCCAGCGACACGGGACAGGGTATAGATACGCAGTATTTT. Together with reference TRBV5-6 and TRBJ2-3, the CDR3 gives the full variable domain: DAGVTQSPTHLIKTRGQQVTLRCSPKSGHDTVSWYQQALGQGPQFIFQYYEEEERQRGNFPDRFSGHQFPNYSSELNVNALLLGDSALYLCASDTGQGIDTQYFGPGTRLTVL.

The chain is built from TRBV5-4 and TRBJ1-3; no firm D call. The CDR3 is 14 residues long. The germline V gene has CDR1 SGHNT and CDR2 YYREEE (reference sequence). The germline V and J ends were trimmed by 2 bases and 0 bases, with 6 bases remaining between them. This CDR3 reads CASSLPSSGNTIYF. CDR3 nucleotides: TGTGCCAGCAGCTTACCGAGCTCTGGAAACACCATATATTTT.

V is TRBV15 and J is TRBJ2-7, with 7 bases lining up with TRBD2. This CDR3 has 15 residues. Germline assignment: CDR1 LNHNV and CDR2 YYDKDF (reference sequence). Trimming removed 3 bases from V and 0 bases from J; junction bases left unmatched: 5. CDR3 loop: CATSSERGISYEQYF. CDR3 DNA sequence: TGTGCCACCAGCAGCGAGCGGGGTATCTCCTACGAGCAGTACTTC.

This rearrangement joins TRBV18 to TRBJ1-5; D is uncertain. Trimming removed 4 bases at V and 0 bases at J, with 7 bases between. The germline gives CDR1 KGHSH, CDR2 LQKENI. The CDR3 is made up of 14 amino acids. Here the CDR3 DNA reads TGTGCCAGCTCACAGGAGATTAGCAATCAGCCCCAGCATTTT. This encodes CASSQEISNQPQHF.

V gene TRBV15 combines with J gene TRBJ1-1; D is unclear. The germline gives CDR1 LNHNV, CDR2 YYDKDF (reference sequence). The germline V and J ends were trimmed by 0 bases and 4 bases, with 15 bases remaining between them. This CDR3 is 16 amino acids long. Here the CDR3 reads CATSRDLGRVGTEAFF. The CDR3 DNA reads as TGTGCCACCAGCAGAGATTTAGGGCGGGTGGGCACTGAAGCTTTCTTT.

The rearrangement uses TRBV7-9 and TRBJ1-1; 9 nucleotides match TRBD1. Germline assignment: CDR1 SEHNR and CDR2 FQNEAQ (reference sequence). The length of the CDR3 is 12 residues. V lost 5 bases to trimming and J lost 7 bases; unmatched junction nucleotides: 2. CDR3 bases: TGTGCCAGCAGCATGGACAGGGGTGAAGCTTTCTTT. It is translated as CASSMDRGEAFF.

V and J are TRBV11-3 and TRBJ2-1; TRBD1 aligns across 11 bases. Germline loops: CDR1 SGHNT, CDR2 YENEEA. V lost 10 bases, J lost 9 bases, and 14 bases stayed unmatched. The CDR3 covers 15 residues. The CDR3 is CAISRRDRGSSEQFF. Written as DNA, the CDR3 is TGTGCCATCTCGCGCCGGGACAGGGGGTCAAGTGAGCAGTTCTTC.

V is TRBV2 and J is TRBJ1-5; TRBD1 might be the D (5 bases). The CDR3 is 16 residues long. V was pared by 2 bases and J by 7 bases, with 18 bases between. Germline assignment: CDR1 SNHLY and CDR2 FYNNEI. As DNA, the CDR3 is TGTGCCAGCAGTGAATTGTTGACAGTAAGCCCCCAGCCCCAGCATTTT. Translating it yields CASSELLTVSPQPQHF.

The V gene is TRBV19, the J gene TRBJ1-1, with a tentative D call TRBD1 (6 bases). The CDR3 sequence is 16 residues long. Germline values: CDR1 LNHDA, CDR2 SQIVND (reference sequence). V was cut by 5 bases and J by 0 bases, with 16 bases left in between. The chain's CDR3 is CASSALWTVLNTEAFF. The CDR3 bases are TGTGCCAGTAGTGCTCTATGGACAGTCTTGAACACTGAAGCTTTCTTT.

The genes are TRBV4-1 and TRBJ1-3; D is possibly TRBD1 (6 bases). Germline V gene lookup returns CDR1 MGHRA and CDR2 YSYEKL. Trimming pared 4 bases from V and 0 bases from J, leaving 13 bases between. This CDR3 comprises 16 residues. The DNA of the CDR3 is TGCGCCAGCAGCCGACCGGGACAAATCTCTGGAAACACCATATATTTT. Translating it yields CASSRPGQISGNTIYF.

This clone has only one observation. The CDR3, as DNA: TGCGCCAGCAGCCAAGATCAGGGGCTTCTCTACAATGAGCAGTTCTTC. This sequence encodes CASSQDQGLLYNEQFF. The V and J genes are TRBV4-1 and TRBJ2-1; TRBD1 might be the D (6 bases). The length of the CDR3 is 16 residues. Germline CDR1 and CDR2: MGHRA and YSYEKL. With 0 bases removed from V and 3 bases from J, the gap between germline ends came to 12 bases.

V is TRBV18 and J is TRBJ2-3; no clear D. In germline, CDR1 is KGHSH, CDR2 LQKENI. Trimming took 2 bases from V and 3 from J, leaving 12 bases between them. This CDR3 contains 15 residues. The DNA for the CDR3 is TGTGCCAGCTCACCAAACCCGGCGGTGACAGATACGCAGTATTTT. Translating it yields CASSPNPAVTDTQYF.

The chain has TRBV4-1 and TRBJ1-1; a possible D gene is TRBD1 (5 bases). The CDR3 has 15 amino acids. The V end was cut by 0 bases, the J end by 3 bases, with 11 bases between. Germline assignment: CDR1 MGHRA and CDR2 YSYEKL. Here the CDR3 DNA reads TGCGCCAGCAGCCAAGATAGGTTCAGGGACACTGAAGCTTTCTTT. Translating it yields CASSQDRFRDTEAFF.

V and J are TRBV10-3 and TRBJ1-2; D may be TRBD1 (5 bases). The CDR3 covers 14 residues. Germline V gives CDR1 ENHRY, CDR2 SYGVKD. V gave up 4 bases and J gave up 0 bases, with 9 bases separating them. The CDR3 spells CAISGTSTNYGYTF. CDR3 nucleotides: TGTGCCATCAGTGGGACATCCACTAACTATGGCTACACCTTC.

The chain uses TRBV7-9 and TRBJ2-7, with D possibly matching TRBD2 (6 bases). The CDR3 extends over 14 amino acids. The germline V gene encodes CDR1 SEHNR and CDR2 FQNEAQ (reference sequence). V was clipped by 1 base and J by 3 bases, with 10 bases between them. In nucleotides, the CDR3 is TGTGCCAGCAGCTTAGACGGGACTTACTACGAGCAGTACTTC. This codes for CASSLDGTYYEQYF.

The V gene is TRBV10-3, the J gene TRBJ2-7, with 7 bases lining up with TRBD2. The length of the CDR3 is 13 residues. The germline CDR1 and CDR2 sequences are ENHRY and SYGVKD. The V gene end was trimmed by 11 bases and the J gene end by 3 bases; junction bases not matched to a gene: 10. In nucleotides, the CDR3 is TGTGCCCTAGGGAGGGACGAGGGCTACGAGCAGTACTTC. Translating it yields CALGRDEGYEQYF.

CDR3 amino acids: CASSLDEWGELENTEAFF. CDR3 in DNA: TGTGCCAGCAGCTTAGATGAATGGGGCGAGCTTGAGAACACTGAAGCTTTCTTT. The chain uses TRBV11-2 and TRBJ1-1; D is perhaps TRBD1 (5 bases). The CDR3 is made up of 18 amino acids. V was cut by 0 bases and J by 1 base, with 18 bases left in between. Per germline, CDR1 SGHAT and CDR2 FQNNGV.

This clone showed up just once. In DNA, the CDR3 is TGTGCTAGTGGTTTGGACCCCCGGGTTTACCCTTTTTACGCTTTCTTT. Translated: CASGLDPRVYPFYAFF. The chain uses TRBV12-5 and TRBJ1-1; D gene ambiguous. The CDR3 sequence is 16 residues long. The ends were cut back, 1 base at V and 11 bases at J, with 23 bases in the middle. Germline CDR1 reads LGHNT; CDR2 reads FRNRAP.

The CDR3 loop is CASSSRTSGADTQYF. CDR3 sequence (DNA): TGTGCCAGCAGCTCCCGGACTAGCGGAGCAGATACGCAGTATTTT. The chain carries TRBV7-8 and TRBJ2-3; 10 nucleotides line up with TRBD2. Per germline, CDR1 SGHVS and CDR2 FQNEAQ. With 4 bases clipped from V and 4 bases from J, the junction kept 5 bases outside the gene matches. CDR3 size: 15 residues.

The chain employs TRBV7-6 and TRBJ1-3, with D hard to call. Trimming shortened V by 5 bases and J by 0 bases, and 29 bases separated the two germline ends. The CDR3 has 21 residues. CDR1 SGHVS and CDR2 FNYEAQ come from the germline V gene. CDR3 residues: CASSHSLAGRMDLASGNTIYF. CDR3 nucleotide sequence: TGTGCCAGCAGCCACTCCCTGGCGGGCCGGATGGACCTCGCCTCTGGAAACACCATATATTTT. The entire variable domain, with the rest obtained from reference TRBV7-6 and TRBJ1-3, is as follows: GAGVSQSPRYKVTKRGQDVALRCDPISGHVSLYWYRQALGQGPEFLTYFNYEAQQDKSGLPNDRFSAERPEGSISTLTIQRTEQRDSAMYRCASSHSLAGRMDLASGNTIYFGEGSWLTVV.

The J gene is TRBJ1-5, the V gene TRBV7-9; D possibly corresponds to TRBD1 (5 bases). CDR1 is SEHNR and CDR2 is FQNEAQ in the germline V gene (reference sequence). The V and J ends lost 3 bases and 2 bases respectively, with 11 bases between them. The CDR3 is made up of 15 amino acids. CDR3 in amino acids: CASSLGPPGNQPQHF. The CDR3 coding sequence is TGTGCCAGCAGCTTGGGGCCCCCGGGCAATCAGCCCCAGCATTTT.

This chain uses TRBV7-6 with TRBJ2-5; TRBD2 aligns across 14 bases. V lost 1 base and J lost 5; bases outside the gene matches: 15. CDR3 length: 20 residues. Germline V gene sequence: CDR1 SGHVS, CDR2 FNYEAQ. The CDR3 region has the DNA TGTGCCAGCAGCTTAGGGACAGGGGGACTAGCGGGAGTTTTTGCGGAGACCCAGTACTTC. The encoded protein is CASSLGTGGLAGVFAETQYF.

The gene calls are TRBV28 and TRBJ2-7; TRBD1 matches at 12 bases. J gave up 3 bases and V 6 bases, and 3 bases lay outside the gene matches. The CDR3 totals 14 residues. Germline assignment: CDR1 MDHEN and CDR2 SYDVKM. This CDR3 is CASSRDRGLYEQYF. The CDR3 bases are TGTGCCAGCAGCCGGGACAGGGGGCTCTACGAGCAGTACTTC.